This TCR beta chain was obtained from a study of T cell changes during pregnancy in multiple sclerosis. This CDR3 is 15 amino acids long. V lost 5 bases, J lost 4 bases, and 3 bases stayed unmatched. Germline-derived CDR1 and CDR2 are SGHTA and FQGNSA. Assay: immunoSEQ multiplex PCR; the TCRdb copy retains only in-frame clones and omits some. The sample lists fewer than 110,000 clones; about 90% were seen once. The sequenced sample was peripheral blood, obtained in the second trimester of pregnancy. The chain is built from TRBV7-2 and TRBJ1-5; 12 nucleotides match TRBD1. The sequence was obtained from a female donor with multiple sclerosis, enrolled in a pregnancy study. CDR3 nucleotides: TGTGCCAGCAGCGCGGGACAGGGGGCGAATCAGCCCCAGCATTTT. As protein: CASSAGQGANQPQHF. The whole variable domain, filled in from reference TRBV7-2 and TRBJ1-5, reads GAGVSQSPSNKVTEKGKDVELRCDPISGHTALYWYRQSLGQGLEFLIYFQGNSAPDKSGLPSDRFSAERTGGSVSTLTIQRTQQEDSAVYLCASSAGQGANQPQHFGDGTRLSIL.